The source of this TCR beta chain is a study of early T cells in non-severe SARS-CoV-2 infection. Whole-study context: Unsorted whole blood bulk RNA was sequenced, with unpaired chains.

In the case of this clonotype: Antigen unknown.

As part of library construction, unique molecular identifiers were attached to individual cDNA molecules. TCRdb itself ran the 5' RACE reads through MiXCR, one entry per CDR3 protein. The data contain tens of thousands of distinct CDR3 sequences, 20% of them singletons. The V gene's germline CDR1 is MGHRA and CDR2 YSYEKL. This CDR3 comprises 16 residues. Trimming took 4 bases from V and 1 from J, leaving 14 bases between them. Study observations and caveats: Matches to VDJdb favored anti-spike CD8 responses and missed private and CD4 specificities.

The sequence derives from an adult who was a healthcare worker with PCR-confirmed SARS-CoV-2 infection or an uninfected control (not recorded which). The material was whole blood, obtained at baseline. The chain combines TRBV4-1 with TRBJ1-5; D possibly corresponds to TRBD1 (5 bases). For the CDR3, the DNA is TGCGCCAGCAGCCCCCACCCCGGGGCGAGCAATCAGCCCCAGCATTTT. Protein sequence: CASSPHPGASNQPQHF.